The 24 T cell receptor beta chains listed next were all sequenced from one sample in a study of STAT5B mutations in CD4+ large granular lymphocyte leukemia (dated by TCRdb to between 2021 and 2022). The library was made by the immunoSEQ multiplex PCR assay. TCRdb took this table from immuneACCESS and kept in-frame rearrangements with V and J called. Such tables lack part of the clones; where checked against another copy, unresolved V genes explain under half of the gap, and the rest is unexplained. In all, the sample holds approximately 20,000 clones, and roughly 83% of those were seen once. The ten largest account for roughly an eighth of the sample. Sample: CD4+ T cells from blood buffy coats. The receptors stem from a human donor in good health.

The genes are TRBV11-2 and TRBJ1-1, with 8 bases aligning to TRBD1. Germline CDR1 is SGHAT and CDR2 is FQNNGV. The CDR3 loop spans 14 amino acids. The junction had 6 bases not matched to a gene; V was cut back by 5 bases and J by 4 bases. The CDR3 DNA reads as TGTGCCAGCAGCATTGGACAGGGAATCACTGAAGCTTTCTTT. It yields the protein CASSIGQGITEAFF.

The V gene is TRBV7-9, the J gene TRBJ2-7; TRBD2 agrees at 9 bases. The CDR3 is 15 residues long. Germline CDR1 SEHNR, CDR2 FQNEAQ (reference sequence). Unmatched junction bases numbered 7, after V lost 5 bases and J lost 2 bases. The CDR3 is CASSQRTSETYEQYF. In DNA form, the CDR3 reads TGTGCCAGCAGCCAACGGACTAGCGAAACCTACGAGCAGTACTTC.

The chain uses TRBV30 and TRBJ2-1; 7 bases fit TRBD2. This CDR3 contains 16 residues. With 0 bases clipped from V and 0 bases from J, the junction kept 5 bases outside the gene matches. Germline V gene data show CDR1 as GTSNPN and CDR2 as SVGIG (reference sequence). The CDR3 region has the DNA TGTGCCTGGAGTGTACGGGCTAGCGGCTCCTACAATGAGCAGTTCTTC. This translates into CAWSVRASGSYNEQFF. Full variable domain (missing parts from reference TRBV30 and TRBJ2-1): SQTIHQWPATLVQPVGSPLSLECTVEGTSNPNLYWYRQAAGRGLQLLFYSVGIGQISSEVPQNLSASRPQDRQFILSSKKLLLSDSGFYLCAWSVRASGSYNEQFFGPGTRLTVL.

The chain carries TRBV28 and TRBJ1-1; 10 positions match TRBD1. CDR1 is MDHEN, CDR2 SYDVKM, per germline. V was clipped by 3 bases and J by 3 bases; unmatched bases: 4. The CDR3 loop spans 15 amino acids. The CDR3 sequence: CASSLRTGGDTEAFF. As DNA, the CDR3 is TGTGCCAGCAGTTTGAGGACAGGGGGGGACACTGAAGCTTTCTTT.

The rearrangement uses TRBV28 and TRBJ1-5; D is perhaps TRBD1 (5 bases). This CDR3 is 15 amino acids long. Trimming cost V 5 bases and J 7 bases, with 18 bases left between them. Germline CDR1 MDHEN, CDR2 SYDVKM. Here the CDR3 reads CASSHPARGVQPQHF. The CDR3 region has the DNA TGTGCCAGCAGTCACCCCGCGAGGGGCGTGCAGCCCCAGCATTTT. The full variable domain, rest sourced from reference TRBV28 and TRBJ1-5, is DVKVTQSSRYLVKRTGEKVFLECVQDMDHENMFWYRQDPGLGLRLIYFSYDVKMKEKGDIPEGYSVSREKKERFSLILESASTNQTSMYLCASSHPARGVQPQHFGDGTRLSIL.

In this sample, this clone turned up once. CDR3 in amino acids: CASSQSGSIYEQYF. The CDR3 DNA is TGTGCCAGCTCTCAGAGCGGGAGTATCTACGAGCAGTACTTC. V is TRBV18 and J is TRBJ2-7, with 8 bases aligning to TRBD2. Germline CDR1 reads KGHSH; CDR2 reads LQKENI. V gave up 6 bases and J gave up 3 bases; unmatched junction bases: 7. CDR3 length: 14 residues.

The chain carries TRBV23-1 and TRBJ2-7, with 10 bases lining up with TRBD1. TRBV23-1 is an ORF, and what it does is uncertain. The CDR3 has 17 amino acids. The V gene end was trimmed by 1 base and the J gene end by 5 bases; junction bases not matched to a gene: 11. The CDR3 loop reads CASSQFMKDRGLHEQYF. CDR3 sequence (DNA): TGCGCCAGCAGTCAATTCATGAAGGACAGGGGGTTACACGAGCAGTACTTC.

The chain carries TRBV7-8 and TRBJ1-2, with 11 nucleotides matching TRBD1. V gave up 4 bases and J gave up 9 bases; unmatched junction bases: 7. The CDR3 contains 14 residues. Germline CDR1 is SGHVS and CDR2 is FQNEAQ. CDR3: CASSSLDRGLSYTF. As DNA, the CDR3 is TGTGCCAGCAGCTCCTTGGACAGGGGGCTAAGCTACACCTTC.

The chain joins TRBV2 to TRBJ2-6; weak D call: TRBD1 (6 bases). Trimming stripped 2 bases from V and 4 bases from J, with 15 bases between. Germline CDR1 is SNHLY and CDR2 is FYNNEI. This CDR3 region has 17 residues. The CDR3 DNA follows: TGTGCCAGCAGTGAAACTACAGGGCCGCAAGGGGCCAACGTCCTGACTTTC. Translation gives CASSETTGPQGANVLTF.

A note on this clone: At one boundary the junction diverges from the germline segment, which might be a read error. The chain employs TRBV7-8 and TRBJ2-7; 7 positions agree with TRBD1. The CDR3 sequence is 13 residues long. Germline V gene sequence: CDR1 SGHVS, CDR2 FQNEAQ. The CDR3 DNA is TGTGCCAGCAGCTTAGAGGGGGCCTACGGGCAGTACTTC. Its protein is CASSLEGAYGQYF. The full variable domain, with the rest looked up from reference TRBV7-8 and TRBJ2-7, is GAGVSQSPRYKVAKRGQDVALRCDPISGHVSLFWYQQALGQGPEFLTYFQNEAQLDKSGLPSDRFFAERPEGSVSTLKIQRTQQEDSAVYLCASSLEGAYGQYFGPGTRLTVT.

V usage is TRBV5-5 and J usage is TRBJ2-7; TRBD1 is a possible D gene (5 bases). Between the trimmed V and J ends, which lost 0 bases and 4 bases, there was a span of 11 bases. The CDR3 consists of 14 residues. Germline V CDR1 and CDR2: SGHKS, YYEKEE (reference sequence). The DNA for the CDR3 is TGTGCCAGCAGCTTGGAAATACAGGCGTACGAGCAGTACTTC. This codes for CASSLEIQAYEQYF.

V usage is TRBV11-3 and J usage is TRBJ1-1; a weak D match, TRBD1 (5 bases). This CDR3 is built from 13 residues. Trimming stripped 5 bases from V and 1 base from J, with 8 bases between. Germline lookup yields CDR1 SGHNT and CDR2 YENEEA. The CDR3 loop is CASSPQGNTEAFF. The CDR3 DNA sequence: TGTGCCAGCAGCCCTCAGGGGAACACTGAAGCTTTCTTT. Looking up the rest from reference TRBV11-3 and TRBJ1-1 gives the full variable domain: EAGVVQSPRYKIIEKKQPVAFWCNPISGHNTLYWYLQNLGQGPELLIRYENEEAVDDSQLPKDRFSAERLKGVDSTLKIQPAELGDSAVYLCASSPQGNTEAFFGQGTRLTVV.

The gene calls are TRBV25-1 and TRBJ2-5; D is unclear. CDR1 is MGHDK, CDR2 SYGVNS, per germline. The CDR3 loop spans 17 amino acids. Deletions cut 1 base from V and 1 base from J, with 16 bases between. CDR3 bases: TGTGCCAGCAGTGAATCCGGCGCGACCTACTTCCAAGAGACCCAGTACTTC. As protein: CASSESGATYFQETQYF.

The CDR3 DNA is TGTGCCAGCAGCTTAGGGACAACTAACAATGAGCAGTTCTTC. The encoded protein is CASSLGTTNNEQFF. The rearrangement uses TRBV11-1 and TRBJ2-1; D perhaps matches TRBD1 (5 bases). This CDR3 region has 14 residues. With 1 base removed from V and 5 bases from J, the gap between germline ends came to 9 bases. CDR1 and CDR2 from the germline V gene are SGHAT and FQDESV (reference sequence).

The V call is TRBV18, the J call TRBJ1-3; D is unclear. Trimming left V 3 bases short and J 1 base short, with 7 bases between. Germline V CDR1 and CDR2: KGHSH, LQKENI. The CDR3 consists of 14 residues. Here the CDR3 reads CASSPERSGNTIYF. As DNA, the CDR3 is TGTGCCAGCTCACCGGAACGGTCTGGAAACACCATATATTTT.

The chain joins TRBV7-6 to TRBJ1-4, with 8 bases lining up with TRBD1. V was pared by 5 bases and J by 5 bases, with 4 bases of the junction left unmatched. CDR1 is SGHVS and CDR2 is FNYEAQ in the germline V gene. The CDR3 runs 14 residues. The CDR3 region is CASSRQGKNEKLFF. CDR3 coding DNA: TGTGCCAGCAGCCGACAGGGGAAAAATGAAAAACTGTTTTTT.

This clone appeared once. The rearrangement uses TRBV7-9 and TRBJ2-2, with D perhaps matching TRBD1 or TRBD2 (5 bases each). CDR3 length equals 18 residues. Between the trimmed V and J ends, which lost 3 bases and 3 bases, there was a span of 20 bases. Germline CDR1 reads SEHNR; CDR2 reads FQNEAQ (reference sequence). The CDR3 is CASSLSRTRGDYTGELFF. For the CDR3, the DNA is TGTGCCAGCAGCTTGTCCCGGACCCGAGGGGATTACACCGGGGAGCTGTTTTTT.

The chain carries TRBV9 and TRBJ2-7; 7 nucleotides line up with TRBD2. The V and J ends lost 0 bases and 2 bases, in that order; junction bases with no gene match: 2. The CDR3 spans 14 residues. Per the germline V gene, CDR1 is SGDLS and CDR2 is YYNGEE. The CDR3 here is CASSVEREPYEQYF. The CDR3 bases are TGTGCCAGCAGCGTAGAGCGGGAACCCTACGAGCAGTACTTC.

The chain employs TRBV14 and TRBJ1-3, with 11 bases fitting TRBD1. Looked up from germline, CDR1 is SGHDN and CDR2 is FVKESK. The V gene end was trimmed by 10 bases and the J gene end by 1 base; junction bases not matched to a gene: 3. The CDR3 has 14 amino acids. The CDR3 spells CATGTGGSGNTIYF. The CDR3, as DNA: TGTGCCACCGGGACAGGGGGTTCTGGAAACACCATATATTTT.

The V gene is TRBV19, the J gene TRBJ1-1; D not certain. The CDR3 is 13 residues long. From germline, CDR1 is LNHDA and CDR2 SQIVND (reference sequence). Trimming took 4 bases from V and 2 from J, leaving 8 bases between them. The DNA of the CDR3 is TGTGCCAGTAGTAGGACGGCTAACACTGAAGCTTTCTTT. It encodes CASSRTANTEAFF.

The chain couples TRBV5-8 to TRBJ1-2; unclear D gene. The CDR3 length is 13 residues. V was trimmed by 1 base and J by 6 bases, leaving 10 bases between them. The germline V gene has CDR1 SGHTS and CDR2 YDEGEE. The CDR3: CASSLIGWDGYTF. The CDR3 nucleotides read TGTGCCAGCAGCTTGATAGGGTGGGATGGCTACACCTTC.

This rearrangement joins TRBV5-1 to TRBJ1-2; D not certain. The CDR3 contains 12 residues. Trimming removed 7 bases from V and 8 bases from J, with 15 bases in between. Germline CDR1 is SGHRS and CDR2 is YFSETQ. In DNA, the CDR3 is TGCGCCAGCGGGCAGGAGCTAAAAGGCTACACCTTC. Translating gives CASGQELKGYTF.

The chain uses TRBV4-1 and TRBJ1-5, with D uncertain. Per the germline V gene, CDR1 is MGHRA and CDR2 is YSYEKL. The CDR3 is 15 amino acids. V was cut by 0 bases and J by 1 base, with 7 bases left in between. CDR3: CASSQDRISNQPQHF. CDR3 DNA: TGCGCCAGCAGCCAAGATCGGATAAGCAATCAGCCCCAGCATTTT.

The chain is built from TRBV7-9 and TRBJ2-7; D might be TRBD2 (6 bases). V lost 5 bases to trimming and J lost 7 bases, with 9 bases between them. The CDR3 runs 11 residues. The germline V gene has CDR1 SEHNR and CDR2 FQNEAQ (reference sequence). CDR3 sequence: CASSPLAEQYF. CDR3 bases: TGTGCCAGCAGCCCTCTAGCGGAGCAGTACTTC.